What follows describes a single T cell receptor beta chain. The antigen remains undetermined. The data belong to a study of shared clonotypes between healthy human individuals. The CDR3 consists of 14 residues. The V and J ends lost 8 bases and 3 bases, in that order; junction bases with no gene match: 3. Per the germline V gene, CDR1 is MNHEY and CDR2 is SVGAGI. Profiled with immunoSEQ multiplex PCR; TCRdb holds only in-frame clones, not every one. The sample consists of some 550,000 clones, around 97% of them appearing once. Notes on the study in general: Deeper or shallower sequencing was expected to change how clonotypes are shared among donors.

The chain carries TRBV6-5 and TRBJ2-7; 14 bases align to TRBD2. Sequencing used naive CD4+ T cells sorted from blood. Subset meaning: CD45RA+ positively selected. The sequence came from a woman in her 30s in good health. For the CDR3, the DNA is TGTGCCAGCTCGGGACTAGCGGGAGTCTACGAGCAGTACTTC. Protein product: CASSGLAGVYEQYF.